These 14 T cell receptor beta chains share one sample of origin, sequenced in a study of T cell changes during pregnancy in multiple sclerosis. This table comes from immunoSEQ multiplex PCR, and its TCRdb copy is limited to in-frame clones, with some not included. This table has about 93,000 clones, approximately 90% appearing once. The sequenced sample was peripheral blood, obtained before pregnancy. The receptors were sampled from a female donor with multiple sclerosis, enrolled in a pregnancy study.

J is TRBJ2-5 and V is TRBV5-1, with 11 bases lining up with TRBD2. Germline V gene sequence: CDR1 SGHRS, CDR2 YFSETQ. CDR3 length: 14 residues. V gave up 3 bases and J gave up 5 bases; unmatched junction bases: 3. In DNA form, the CDR3 reads TGCGCCAGCAGCTCGACTAGCGGGGAGGAGACCCAGTACTTC. As protein: CASSSTSGEETQYF.

The chain combines TRBV29-1 with TRBJ1-1; D perhaps matches TRBD1 (5 bases). Trimming stripped 0 bases from V and 0 bases from J, with 5 bases between. Germline values: CDR1 SQVTM, CDR2 ANQGSEA. The CDR3 extends over 13 amino acids. CDR3 coding DNA: TGCAGCGTTGAAGACAGGGTGAACACTGAAGCTTTCTTT. This codes for CSVEDRVNTEAFF.

This chain uses TRBV19 with TRBJ2-6; TRBD2 might be the D (7 bases). The germline gives CDR1 LNHDA, CDR2 SQIVND (reference sequence). The CDR3 is 19 residues long. The V end was cut by 3 bases, the J end by 0 bases, with 18 bases between. CDR3 in DNA: TGTGCCAGTAGTATCGGCGGGGGCCTAGCGCGCTCTGGGGCCAACGTCCTGACTTTC. This codes for CASSIGGGLARSGANVLTF.

The chain uses TRBV19 and TRBJ1-3; no definite D call. In germline, CDR1 is LNHDA, CDR2 SQIVND (reference sequence). The CDR3 totals 16 residues. V lost 2 bases, J lost 4 bases, and 15 bases lay in between. This CDR3 is CASSISGLRIGNTIYF. The CDR3 DNA reads TGTGCCAGTAGTATATCTGGGCTACGAATCGGAAACACCATATATTTT.

The genes are TRBV7-2 and TRBJ1-1, with D tentatively TRBD1 (6 bases). The CDR3 is 17 amino acids. CDR1 SGHTA and CDR2 FQGNSA come from the germline V gene. Trimming cost V 0 bases and J 1 base, with 15 bases left between them. CDR3 sequence (DNA): TGTGCCAGCAGCTTAGCGACAGGCCCCAGCGGGAACACTGAAGCTTTCTTT. This encodes CASSLATGPSGNTEAFF.

The chain uses TRBV28 and TRBJ1-5; unclear D gene. The CDR3 contains 15 residues. CDR1 is MDHEN, CDR2 SYDVKM, per germline. V was clipped by 6 bases and J by 3 bases, with 15 bases between them. The CDR3 DNA is TGTGCCAGCAGCCCTAGCGGTGGGATCAATCAGCCCCAGCATTTT. It specifies CASSPSGGINQPQHF.

This clone was observed a single time. This sequence joins TRBV2 and TRBJ2-3; the match to TRBD2 covers 14 bases. This CDR3 contains 14 residues. After removal of 9 bases from V and 1 base from J, the junction contained 0 bases not matched to a gene. The germline gives CDR1 SNHLY, CDR2 FYNNEI. The chain's CDR3 is CARGLAGGTDTQYF. Written as DNA, the CDR3 is TGTGCCAGGGGACTAGCGGGGGGCACAGATACGCAGTATTTT. Full variable domain (remainder filled in from reference TRBV2 and TRBJ2-3): EPEVTQTPSHQVTQMGQEVILRCVPISNHLYFYWYRQILGQKVEFLVSFYNNEISEKSEIFDDQFSVERPDGSNFTLKIRSTKLEDSAMYFCARGLAGGTDTQYFGPGTRLTVL.

The CDR3 loop reads CASRPEPSSYEQYF. The CDR3 nucleotides read TGTGCCAGCAGGCCTGAGCCTTCCTCCTACGAGCAGTACTTC. J is TRBJ2-7 and V is TRBV28, with D unclear. CDR3 size: 14 residues. Deletions cut 6 bases from V and 0 bases from J, with 12 bases between. Germline V CDR1 and CDR2: MDHEN, SYDVKM.

The chain recombines TRBV18 with TRBJ2-1, with 9 bases that match TRBD1. The CDR3 is 17 residues long. Germline V gives CDR1 KGHSH, CDR2 LQKENI. Germline trimming cut 2 bases from V and 7 bases from J; bases unmatched to any gene: 12. The CDR3 here is CASSPEIRGQGRNEQFF. In DNA, the CDR3 is TGTGCCAGCTCACCAGAGATACGGGGACAGGGAAGGAATGAGCAGTTCTTC.

This sequence joins TRBV6-1 and TRBJ2-6; 10 positions match TRBD1. J lost 8 bases, V lost 10 bases, and 8 bases had no gene match. The CDR3 has 14 residues. Germline CDR1 and CDR2: MNHNS and SASEGT. The CDR3 nucleotides are TGTGCCATCTTTGACAGGGGGCGGACCAACGTCCTGACTTTC. Amino acids: CAIFDRGRTNVLTF.

The chain combines TRBV7-9 with TRBJ1-4; TRBD1 matches at 7 bases. CDR3 size: 13 residues. Germline-derived CDR1 and CDR2 are SEHNR and FQNEAQ (reference sequence). Trimming cost V 0 bases and J 13 bases; bases outside gene matches: 5. CDR3 protein: CASSLAPDRTLFF. The DNA of the CDR3 is TGTGCCAGCAGCTTAGCCCCGGACAGGACACTGTTTTTT.

The chain is built from TRBV11-2 and TRBJ2-5, with D possibly being TRBD2 (6 bases). The CDR3 spans 14 residues. The V and J ends lost 2 bases and 4 bases respectively, with 11 bases between them. From germline, CDR1 is SGHAT and CDR2 FQNNGV. The CDR3 loop reads CASSLRRVAETQYF. The CDR3 nucleotides read TGTGCCAGCAGCTTAAGGAGGGTGGCAGAGACCCAGTACTTC.

The chain couples TRBV7-3 to TRBJ2-5; 8 positions match TRBD1. This CDR3 comprises 13 residues. J gave up 5 bases and V 3 bases, and 2 bases lay outside the gene matches. Germline lookup yields CDR1 SGHTA and CDR2 FQGTGA. The CDR3 DNA reads TGTGCCAGCAGCTTCCGGACAGGGGAGACCCAGTACTTC. It codes for CASSFRTGETQYF.

This clone was recorded once. J is TRBJ2-7 and V is TRBV18; TRBD2 matches 8 bases. V gave up 3 bases and J gave up 5 bases; unmatched junction bases: 9. This CDR3 contains 15 residues. Germline-derived CDR1 and CDR2 are KGHSH and LQKENI. CDR3 in amino acids: CASSPSGGIPHEQYF. The DNA of the CDR3 is TGTGCCAGCTCACCCTCGGGGGGGATTCCCCACGAGCAGTACTTC.